A selection of T cell receptor beta chains follows, all from one sample in a study of CD8+CD57+ T cells in acquired aplastic anemia. TCRdb called the reads again in MiXCR, with one record for every CDR3 protein. The sample has roughly 180,000 distinct CDR3 sequences, around 60% seen once; the top ten hold about two fifths. The source material was sorted CD4+, CD8+, or CD8+CD57+ T cells (not recorded which) from PBMCs. These receptors were taken from a human donor with aplastic anemia. The CDR3 runs from the conserved cysteine through the conserved F or W. The D gene is left open where the match is weak. A row's size may be missing; if present it is once, few, many or a size class.

TRBJ1-5 TRBV6-5 - - CASSYGPSNQPQHF TGTGCCAGCAGTTACGGACCGAGCAATCAGCCCCAGCATTTT
TRBJ2-3 TRBV7-2 - - CASSALLGVDTQYF TGTGCCAGCAGCGCCCTACTAGGCGTGGATACGCAGTATTTT
TRBJ1-5 TRBV9 - - CASSAGWQQPQHF TGTGCCAGCAGCGCAGGGTGGCAGCAGCCCCAGCATTTT
TRBJ2-3 TRBV25-1 - - CASSEFEGRGVADTQYF TGTGCCAGCAGTGAATTCGAGGGACGGGGAGTCGCAGATACGCAGTATTTT
TRBJ1-6 TRBV7-9 - - CASSLVGISYNSPLHF TGTGCCAGCAGCTTAGTCGGGATCTCCTATAATTCACCCCTCCACTTT
TRBJ2-2 TRBV20-1 - - CSAIVTGELFF TGCAGTGCTATTGTAACCGGGGAGCTGTTTTTT
TRBJ1-5 TRBV5-8 - - CASSLPWSQPQHF TGTGCCAGCAGCCTTCCATGGAGTCAGCCCCAGCATTTT
TRBJ2-7 TRBV15 - - CATSREADSSYEQYF TGTGCCACCAGCAGAGAGGCGGACAGTTCCTACGAGCAGTACTTC
TRBJ2-1 TRBV11-2 few - CASSLGGVFSYNEQFF TGTGCCAGCAGCTTAGGAGGAGTTTTTTCCTACAATGAGCAGTTCTTC
TRBJ2-1 TRBV15 few - CATSPRDISYNEQFF TGTGCCACCAGCCCGCGGGATATCTCCTACAATGAGCAGTTCTTC
TRBJ1-1 TRBV11-1 - TRBD1 CASSLEDRGNKAFF TGTGCCAGCAGCTTAGAGGACAGGGGGAATAAAGCTTTCTTT
TRBJ2-7 TRBV7-6 - - CASSLSVGPGLVEQYF TGTGCCAGCAGCTTATCTGTAGGCCCCGGACTGGTTGAGCAGTACTTC
TRBJ2-7 TRBV7-9 - - CASGHRDTSPYEQYF TGTGCCAGCGGCCACAGGGATACTAGCCCCTACGAGCAGTACTTC
TRBJ2-7 TRBV12-3/TRBV12-4 - TRBD1 CASNGQGIHEQYF TGTGCCAGCAACGGACAGGGGATCCACGAGCAGTACTTC
TRBJ2-7 TRBV12-3/TRBV12-4 - - CASSFEEYEQYF TGTGCCAGCAGTTTCGAGGAGTACGAGCAGTACTTC
TRBJ2-7 TRBV15 - - CATSSSGPSYEQYF TGTGCCACCAGCAGTTCCGGGCCCTCCTACGAGCAGTACTTC
TRBJ1-5 TRBV5-5 - - CASSLVAGDQPQHF TGTGCCAGCAGCTTGGTGGCAGGGGATCAGCCCCAGCATTTT
TRBJ2-2 TRBV24-1 few - CATSDLVTDHGELFF TGTGCCACCAGTGATTTAGTGACAGACCACGGGGAGCTGTTTTTT
TRBJ2-7 TRBV4-1 many TRBD1 CASSQDRDSRALYF TGCGCCAGCAGCCAAGATCGGGACAGCCGAGCGCTGTACTTC
TRBJ2-1 TRBV11-2 once TRBD2 CASRELAGGLEQFF TGTGCCAGCAGAGAGCTAGCGGGGGGGCTTGAGCAGTTCTTC